These 8 T cell receptor beta chains were sequenced from one sample in a study of patients and donors after allogeneic stem cell transplantation. One entry per CDR3 protein, called by TCRdb with MiXCR from the RT-PCR reads. The sample includes approximately 250,000 distinct CDR3 sequences, 13% to 15% of them seen just once. Sequences were obtained from blood, either unsorted or a sorted T cell fraction (not recorded which). All receptors come from a human donor who was either an allogeneic HSCT recipient or a stem cell or donor lymphocyte infusion donor (not recorded which). It is not recorded whose cells these are; they may come from a transplant donor.

There are many counts of this clonotype. V usage is TRBV15 and J usage is TRBJ2-1; tentatively, D is TRBD1 (6 bases). The V end lost 0 bases, the J end lost 4 bases, and 10 bases lay between the germline ends. Germline CDR1 LNHNV, CDR2 YYDKDF (reference sequence). The CDR3 spans 15 residues. CDR3: CATSRESGQYNEQFF. The CDR3 DNA is TGTGCCACCAGCAGAGAAAGCGGACAGTACAATGAGCAGTTCTTC. Based on the CDR3 plus reference TRBV15 and TRBJ2-1, the full variable domain is DAMVIQNPRYQVTQFGKPVTLSCSQTLNHNVMYWYQQKSSQAPKLLFHYYDKDFNNEADTPDNFQSRRPNTSFCFLDIRSPGLGDTAMYLCATSRESGQYNEQFFGPGTRLTVL.

There are many counts of this clonotype. The chain employs TRBV20-1 and TRBJ1-1; possible D gene TRBD1, 5 bases. Germline V gene sequence: CDR1 DFQATT, CDR2 SNEGSKA (reference sequence). The CDR3 is 14 amino acids. V lost 1 base and J 4 bases, leaving 13 bases between the germline ends. Here the CDR3 reads CSARGIRGPTEAFF. The DNA for the CDR3 is TGCAGTGCTAGAGGGATTCGGGGCCCCACTGAAGCTTTCTTT.

This rearrangement joins TRBV20-1 to TRBJ2-4, with D maybe TRBD2 (5 bases). V gave up 6 bases and J gave up 3 bases, with 18 bases separating them. The CDR3 has 15 amino acids. CDR1 and CDR2 (germline): DFQATT, SNEGSKA (reference sequence). The CDR3 protein is CSAHRSRGDKNIQYF. CDR3 nucleotide sequence: TGCAGTGCCCACCGGAGTCGGGGTGACAAAAACATTCAGTACTTC.

The genes are TRBV12-3 or TRBV12-4 and TRBJ2-2; maybe TRBD2 (5 bases). The germline V and J ends were trimmed by 6 bases and 4 bases, with 9 bases remaining between them. This CDR3 has 13 amino acids. In DNA, the CDR3 is TGTGCCAGCAGGCCGGGGTCCACCGGGGAGCTGTTTTTT. It yields the protein CASRPGSTGELFF.

J is TRBJ2-1 and V is TRBV12-3 or TRBV12-4, with 10 bases that match TRBD2. This CDR3 contains 15 residues. After removal of 6 bases from V and 10 bases from J, the junction contained 12 bases not matched to a gene. The CDR3 DNA sequence: TGTGCCAGCAGCCCTCCTAGCGGGAGCGCCAAAGAGCAGTTCTTC. Its translation is CASSPPSGSAKEQFF.

This clonotype was detected ten times or more. V usage is TRBV11-2 and J usage is TRBJ2-2, with TRBD2 matching over 12 bases. V shed 4 bases, J shed 9 bases, and the junction held 12 bases outside the gene matches. The CDR3 contains 17 residues. The germline V gene has CDR1 SGHAT and CDR2 FQNNGV. For the CDR3, the DNA is TGTGCCAGCAGCTCGCGGGCAATCGGACTAGCGGGGAGGGAGCTGTTTTTT. Its protein is CASSSRAIGLAGRELFF. Looking up the rest from reference TRBV11-2 and TRBJ2-2 gives the full variable domain: EAGVAQSPRYKIIEKRQSVAFWCNPISGHATLYWYQQILGQGPKLLIQFQNNGVVDDSQLPKDRFSAERLKGVDSTLKIQPAKLEDSAVYLCASSSRAIGLAGRELFFGEGSRLTVL.

The chain is built from TRBV5-6 and TRBJ2-7; 9 bases map to TRBD1. The germline V gene encodes CDR1 SGHDT and CDR2 YYEEEE. The CDR3 runs 15 residues. After removal of 4 bases from V and 1 base from J, the junction contained 6 bases not matched to a gene. The chain's CDR3 is CASSRGGTGSYEQYF. DNA of the CDR3: TGTGCCAGCAGCAGGGGGGGGACAGGGTCCTACGAGCAGTACTTC.

There are a few counts of this clonotype. V is TRBV5-6 and J is TRBJ2-7; no firm D call. The CDR3 runs to 16 residues. V was trimmed by 4 bases and J by 5 bases, leaving 22 bases between them. Germline V lookup: CDR1 SGHDT, CDR2 YYEEEE. The CDR3 DNA reads TGTGCCAGCAGCCTGCGTATCGGACCGGTGCTGAACGAGCAGTACTTC. Encoded protein: CASSLRIGPVLNEQYF.